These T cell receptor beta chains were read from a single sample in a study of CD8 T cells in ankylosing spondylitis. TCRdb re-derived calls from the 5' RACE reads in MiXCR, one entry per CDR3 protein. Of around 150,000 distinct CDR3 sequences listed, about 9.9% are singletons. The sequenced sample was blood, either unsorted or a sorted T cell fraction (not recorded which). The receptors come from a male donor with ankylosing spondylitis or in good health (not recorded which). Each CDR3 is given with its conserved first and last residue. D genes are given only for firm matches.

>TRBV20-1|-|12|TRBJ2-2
CSAPDDTGELFF
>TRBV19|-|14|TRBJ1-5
CASTMGESNQPQHF
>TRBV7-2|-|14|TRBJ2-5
CASSLAVGAETQYF
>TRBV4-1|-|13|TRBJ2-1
CASSHGGYNEQFF
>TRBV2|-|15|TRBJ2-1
CASSRQETSYNEQFF
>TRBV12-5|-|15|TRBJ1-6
CASGSGREDNSPLHF
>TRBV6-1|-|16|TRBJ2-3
CASSEAAGPNGDTQYF
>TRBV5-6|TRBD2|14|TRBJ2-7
CASSFGLATDEQYF
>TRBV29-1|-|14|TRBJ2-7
CSAQLTAPSYEQYF
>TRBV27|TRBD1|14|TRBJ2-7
CASRDWTGSDEQYF
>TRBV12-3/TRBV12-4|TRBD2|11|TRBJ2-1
CASSFGGSLFF
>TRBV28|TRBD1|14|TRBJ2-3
CASSLTGQPDTQYF
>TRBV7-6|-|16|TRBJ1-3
CASSLASGAGGNTIYF
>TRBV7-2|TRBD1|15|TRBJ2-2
CASSLDRGSVGELFF
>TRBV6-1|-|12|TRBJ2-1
CASTGFDNEQFF
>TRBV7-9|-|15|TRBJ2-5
CASSPRHGTTQTQYF
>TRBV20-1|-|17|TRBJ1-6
CSARDMRGLSYNSPLHF
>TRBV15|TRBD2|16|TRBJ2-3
CATSRDQRGDTDTQYF
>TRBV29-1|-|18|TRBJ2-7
CSVVQFGQTSSPSYEQYF
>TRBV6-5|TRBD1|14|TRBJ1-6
CASSLGQYNSPLHF
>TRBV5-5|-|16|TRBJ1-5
CASSLGQDWRNQPQHF
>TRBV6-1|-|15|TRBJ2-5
CASSIRNRPGETQYF
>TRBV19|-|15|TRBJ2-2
CASLRGGFDTGELFF
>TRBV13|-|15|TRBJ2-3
CASSLGWGGTDTQYF
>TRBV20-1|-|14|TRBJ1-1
CSAIVRGGNTEAFF
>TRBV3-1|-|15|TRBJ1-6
CASSQVIGGRSPLHF
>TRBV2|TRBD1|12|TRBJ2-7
CASGTGFPEQYF
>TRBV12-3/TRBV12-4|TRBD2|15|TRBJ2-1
CATLRNSGSDNEQFF
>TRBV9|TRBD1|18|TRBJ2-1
CASSSHLTGLNRYNEQFF
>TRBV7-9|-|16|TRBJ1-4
CASSLWGGATNEKLFF
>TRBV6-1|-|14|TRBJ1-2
CASSWDKKNYGYTF
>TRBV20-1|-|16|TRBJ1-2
CSAKNRLGPVYYGYTF
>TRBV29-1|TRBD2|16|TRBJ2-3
CSVEDTSGGAPDTQYF
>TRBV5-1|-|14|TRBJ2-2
CASSLDIYTGELFF
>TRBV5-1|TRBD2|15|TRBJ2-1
CASSLASGRIDEQFF
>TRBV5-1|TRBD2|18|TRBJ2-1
CASSLVPSGSTSYNEQFF
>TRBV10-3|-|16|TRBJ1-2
CAISDERSRENYGYTF
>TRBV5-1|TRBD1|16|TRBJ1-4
CASSLNPGQSNEKLFF
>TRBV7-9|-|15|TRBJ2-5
CASSLEGPRQETQYF
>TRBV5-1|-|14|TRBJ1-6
CASSFKGGDSPLHF
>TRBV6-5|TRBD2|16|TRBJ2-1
CASSYSTSGSYNEQFF
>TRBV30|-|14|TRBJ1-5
CAWSPAGTNQPQHF
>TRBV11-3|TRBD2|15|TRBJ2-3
CASSSIAGGQNTQYF
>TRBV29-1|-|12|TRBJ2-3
CSVRTDTDTQYF
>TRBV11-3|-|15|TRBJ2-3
CASSLGEDVTDTQYF
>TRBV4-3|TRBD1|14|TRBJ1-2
CASSHGTVNYGYTF
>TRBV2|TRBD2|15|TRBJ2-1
CASSELAGGYNEQFF